The 10 T cell receptor beta chains reported below all come from one sample, sequenced in a study of blood T cell repertoires in COVID-19. TCRdb's table, derived via immunoSEQ multiplex PCR, lists solely in-frame clones and lacks some. The data show 240,000 or so clones, around 88% seen once. The sequenced sample consisted of PBMCs or T cells enriched from blood (not recorded which). The source is a woman in her forties or fifties who had recovered from COVID-19.

The V and J genes are TRBV19 and TRBJ1-5; D possibly corresponds to TRBD1 (6 bases). The V and J ends lost 1 base and 0 bases respectively, with 10 bases between them. This CDR3 spans 16 amino acids. Looked up from germline, CDR1 is LNHDA and CDR2 is SQIVND (reference sequence). CDR3 amino acids: CASSIAARGSNQPQHF. The CDR3 nucleotides read TGTGCCAGTAGTATAGCCGCCAGGGGTAGCAATCAGCCCCAGCATTTT.

The CDR3 coding sequence is TGTGCCAGCAGTTACTCTTGGGACAGGAACTACGAGCAGTACTTC. Translation: CASSYSWDRNYEQYF. The chain carries TRBV6-5 and TRBJ2-7; 8 bases agree with TRBD1. V gave up 0 bases and J gave up 3 bases; unmatched junction bases: 4. The germline V gene has CDR1 MNHEY and CDR2 SVGAGI. The CDR3 is 15 amino acids.

The chain joins TRBV29-1 to TRBJ1-1; the D gene is possibly TRBD1 (5 bases). Germline loops: CDR1 SQVTM, CDR2 ANQGSEA. CDR3 length: 13 amino acids. V was trimmed by 7 bases and J by 1 base, leaving 13 bases between them. CDR3 nucleotides: TGCAGCGCCGCGGGACTTACGAACACTGAAGCTTTCTTT. It translates to CSAAGLTNTEAFF.

This clone was counted once. The V call is TRBV2, the J call TRBJ1-6; 8 bases align to TRBD1. Germline V gene data show CDR1 as SNHLY and CDR2 as FYNNEI. The CDR3 extends over 14 amino acids. Trimming removed 9 bases from V and 5 bases from J; junction bases left unmatched: 6. The CDR3 sequence is CASSGGTHNSPLHF. CDR3 DNA sequence: TGTGCCAGTTCAGGGGGCACCCATAATTCACCCCTCCACTTT.

The table lists this clone with a few counts. V usage is TRBV6-5 and J usage is TRBJ2-7; D may be TRBD2 (5 bases). Germline assignment: CDR1 MNHEY and CDR2 SVGAGI. V lost 6 bases and J 6 bases, leaving 18 bases between the germline ends. This CDR3 is 14 amino acids long. Here the CDR3 reads CASRVIGETREQYF. The CDR3 nucleotides are TGTGCCAGCAGGGTAATTGGGGAGACCCGCGAGCAGTACTTC.

The rearrangement links TRBV11-2 to TRBJ1-2; D remains ambiguous. V was pared by 4 bases and J by 7 bases, with 25 bases between. Looked up from germline, CDR1 is SGHAT and CDR2 is FQNNGV. The CDR3 sequence is 17 residues long. The CDR3: CASSSGFQTGLLAGYTF. The CDR3 DNA sequence: TGTGCCAGCAGCTCGGGATTCCAGACGGGCTTGCTTGCTGGCTACACCTTC. Complete variable domain (other parts from reference TRBV11-2 and TRBJ1-2): EAGVAQSPRYKIIEKRQSVAFWCNPISGHATLYWYQQILGQGPKLLIQFQNNGVVDDSQLPKDRFSAERLKGVDSTLKIQPAKLEDSAVYLCASSSGFQTGLLAGYTFGSGTRLTVV.

CDR3 in DNA: TGTGCCAGCAGTTTTAAGTCCTGGGACTCGGACTATGGCTACACCTTC. Its protein is CASSFKSWDSDYGYTF. The chain is built from TRBV28 and TRBJ1-2, with D maybe TRBD1 (5 bases). Trimming removed 3 bases at V and 3 bases at J, with 17 bases between. The CDR3 covers 16 residues. Per germline, CDR1 MDHEN and CDR2 SYDVKM.

This chain joins TRBV18 and TRBJ2-3; TRBD2 matches at 13 bases. This CDR3 comprises 16 residues. After removal of 3 bases from V and 2 bases from J, the junction contained 2 bases not matched to a gene. From germline, CDR1 is KGHSH and CDR2 LQKENI. In nucleotides, the CDR3 is TGTGCCAGCTCACCGGGGACTAGCGGGAACACAGATACGCAGTATTTT. Translating it yields CASSPGTSGNTDTQYF.

This clone showed up just once. V gene TRBV11-2 combines with J gene TRBJ2-7, with 8 bases fitting TRBD2. CDR3 length equals 15 residues. With 5 bases clipped from V and 4 bases from J, the junction kept 10 bases outside the gene matches. Germline assignment: CDR1 SGHAT and CDR2 FQNNGV. The CDR3 loop reads CASSRVSGSRYEQYF. CDR3 in DNA: TGTGCCAGCAGCCGCGTGAGCGGGAGTAGATACGAGCAGTACTTC.

The chain is built from TRBV16 and TRBJ1-5, with D perhaps matching TRBD1 (5 bases). V dropped 4 bases and J dropped 6 bases, with 16 bases sitting between them. This CDR3 comprises 15 residues. The V gene's germline CDR1 is KGHSY and CDR2 FQNENV. The CDR3 nucleotides are TGTGCCAGCAGCCTGGGCGGGGGGACTTTTCAGCCCCAGCATTTT. This codes for CASSLGGGTFQPQHF.